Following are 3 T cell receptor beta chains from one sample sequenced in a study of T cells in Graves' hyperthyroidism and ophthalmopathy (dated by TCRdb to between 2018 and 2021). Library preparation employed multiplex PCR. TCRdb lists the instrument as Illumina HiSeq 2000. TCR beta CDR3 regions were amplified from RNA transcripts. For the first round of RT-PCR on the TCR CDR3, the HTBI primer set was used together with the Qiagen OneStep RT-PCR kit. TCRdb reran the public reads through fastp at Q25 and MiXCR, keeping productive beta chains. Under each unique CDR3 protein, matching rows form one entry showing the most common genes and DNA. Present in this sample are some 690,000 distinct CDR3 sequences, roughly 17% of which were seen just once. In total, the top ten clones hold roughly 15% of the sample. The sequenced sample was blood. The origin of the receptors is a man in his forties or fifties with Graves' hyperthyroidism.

CDR3 in DNA: TGCAGCGTTGATACAGAGACCGGGGAGCTGTTTTTT. Protein sequence: CSVDTETGELFF. This sequence joins TRBV29-1 and TRBJ2-2; D unclear. Trimming pared 3 bases from V and 5 bases from J, leaving 7 bases between. Germline V gene sequence: CDR1 SQVTM, CDR2 ANQGSEA. The CDR3 is 12 residues long.

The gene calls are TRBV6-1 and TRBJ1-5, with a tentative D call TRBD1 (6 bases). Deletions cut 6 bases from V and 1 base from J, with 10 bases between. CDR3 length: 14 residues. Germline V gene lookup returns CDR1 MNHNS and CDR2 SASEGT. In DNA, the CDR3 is TGTGCCAGCAGCCACAGGGAAAGCAATCAGCCCCAGCATTTT. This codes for CASSHRESNQPQHF.

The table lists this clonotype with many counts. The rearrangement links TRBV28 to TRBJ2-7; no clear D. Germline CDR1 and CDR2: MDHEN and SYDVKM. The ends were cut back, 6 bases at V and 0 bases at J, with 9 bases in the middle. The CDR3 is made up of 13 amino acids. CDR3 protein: CASRHRDSYEQYF. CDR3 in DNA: TGTGCCAGCAGACACAGAGACTCCTACGAGCAGTACTTC.